The 3 T cell receptor beta chains below come from one sample, sequenced in a study of human T cells and chemical hapten exposure. TCRdb redid the calling of the RACE reads with MiXCR, one entry per CDR3 protein. This sample has about 360,000 distinct CDR3 sequences, with approximately 4.4% found just once. Time point noted: patch test 1, 2 weeks after DPC sensitization. Treatment denoted: therapeutic diphenylcyclopropenone sensitization with weekly scalp DPC. The material was whole blood, obtained in connection with sensitization to the hapten diphenylcyclopropenone (DPC). These TCRs come from a woman aged 45-60 years with alopecia areata. Some clones in this sample may be carry-over from other donors' samples.

Ten or more counts support this clonotype. The gene calls are TRBV12-5 and TRBJ2-7, with 10 positions matching TRBD2. Per the germline V gene, CDR1 is LGHNT and CDR2 is FRNRAP. After removal of 3 bases from V and 0 bases from J, the junction contained 5 bases not matched to a gene. This CDR3 is 16 amino acids long. The CDR3 DNA sequence: TGTGCTAGTGGTTTCCCTAGCGGGGGCCTCTCCTACGAGCAGTACTTC. Translating gives CASGFPSGGLSYEQYF.

The table lists this clonotype with many counts. The V gene is TRBV29-1, the J gene TRBJ2-3, with TRBD2 matching over 10 bases. CDR3 length equals 14 residues. The V gene end was trimmed by 8 bases and the J gene end by 3 bases; junction bases not matched to a gene: 8. From germline, CDR1 is SQVTM and CDR2 ANQGSEA. In nucleotides, the CDR3 is TGCAGCCTTCTAGCGGGAGTAGCGACAGATACGCAGTATTTT. This translates into CSLLAGVATDTQYF.

This clonotype was recorded many times. This rearrangement joins TRBV11-2 to TRBJ2-5, with D maybe TRBD1 (5 bases). The CDR3 consists of 16 residues. V lost 5 bases and J lost 2, with 18 bases in between. Germline CDR1 reads SGHAT; CDR2 reads FQNNGV. This CDR3 is CASSPRAGKTQETQYF. DNA for the CDR3: TGTGCCAGCAGCCCACGCGCAGGGAAGACACAAGAGACCCAGTACTTC. The variable domain in full, with the rest retrieved from reference TRBV11-2 and TRBJ2-5, is EAGVAQSPRYKIIEKRQSVAFWCNPISGHATLYWYQQILGQGPKLLIQFQNNGVVDDSQLPKDRFSAERLKGVDSTLKIQPAKLEDSAVYLCASSPRAGKTQETQYFGPGTRLLVL.